This T cell receptor beta chain was retrieved from a study of cytomegalovirus exposure and HLA in healthy donors. This table comes from immunoSEQ multiplex PCR, and its TCRdb copy is limited to in-frame clones, with some not included. Among about 340,000 clones listed, roughly 89% were seen once. The germline V gene encodes CDR1 MNHEY and CDR2 SMNVEV (reference sequence). The V segment lost 5 bases and the J segment 10 bases; nucleotides outside the gene matches: 12. The CDR3 is made up of 14 amino acids. Turning to this clone: Its antigen is unknown.

Study-wide results and caveats: CMV antigen specificity of a few CMV-associated chains was confirmed in vitro.

The rearrangement links TRBV27 to TRBJ2-3; TRBD2 agrees at 7 bases. This sequence was found in a woman between 18 and 29 years old in good health and CMV-seronegative. Material for sequencing was PBMCs. The chain's CDR3 is CASSPPTSHRAQYF. The CDR3 DNA reads TGTGCCAGCAGTCCACCGACTAGCCACCGGGCGCAGTATTTT.